The following is a T cell receptor (beta chain) sequence with its context. Antigen unknown. The gene names here belong to mouse. The read terminates 1 residue before the CDR3 end, so the remaining end is supplied by the germline J gene. CDR3 length equals 13 residues. With V trimmed by 0 bases and J by 8 bases, 2 bases remained unmatched. Germline V gives CDR1 LGHNA, CDR2 YSYQKL. This sample is part of a study of tissue T cells after allogeneic stem cell transplantation. The study, taken as a whole, reports: Some tissue clones might be persisting host cells; their alloreactivity or antigen specificity was not determined. Blood and spleen captured only part of the tissue TCR repertoire. Across patients, clones rarely overlapped, yet motif clusters were shared tissue-specifically.

TCRdb's copy holds only in-frame clones and misses some; the assay was immunoSEQ multiplex PCR. Altogether some 47,000 clones are present, 65% to 85% being singletons, with the ten largest covering approximately 0.5%. The TCR originated in a pool of C57BL/6 mice in good health. The sequencing sample was made of sorted cells pooled from one or two spleens. The J gene is TRBJ2-4, the V gene TRBV2, with 7 positions matching TRBD2. The CDR3 spells CASSQEGGGTLYF. Incomplete CDR3 DNA: TGTGCCAGCAGCCAAGAGGGGGGGGGCACCTTGTAC.